These T cell receptor beta chains were read from a single sample in a study of blood T cell repertoires in COVID-19. Some clones are missing from TCRdb's copy, which holds only in-frame ones; the method was immunoSEQ multiplex PCR. This sample yields 150,000 to 200,000 clones, of which 80% to 90% are seen a single time; roughly 2% belongs to the top ten. The sample comprised peripheral blood. Every receptor here comes from a man aged 18 to 35 who had recovered from COVID-19. Both conserved end residues are part of each CDR3. The order of the fields is V gene, clone size, D gene, J gene, CDR3 protein, CDR3 DNA. A D gene is named only where the DNA matches it firmly. For some rows the clone size is stated as once, few or many, or as a class when expanded; others skip it.

TRBV7-9,.,TRBD1,TRBJ2-7,CASSSGQVVTYEQYF,TGTGCCAGCAGCTCGGGACAGGTCGTAACCTACGAGCAGTACTTC
TRBV4-3,.,.,TRBJ2-5,CASSPLGEAGQETQYF,TGCGCCAGCAGCCCCCTGGGGGAAGCGGGCCAAGAGACCCAGTACTTC
TRBV10-1,many,TRBD2,TRBJ2-2,CASSEAGLGANTGELFF,TGCGCCAGCAGTGAGGCGGGACTAGGGGCCAACACCGGGGAGCTGTTTTTT
TRBV2,.,TRBD2,TRBJ2-3,CASQLPGLAGPDTQYF,TGTGCCAGCCAGTTACCGGGACTAGCGGGTCCAGATACGCAGTATTTT
TRBV5-5,.,TRBD1,TRBJ1-2,CASSPLPGQDLYGYTF,TGTGCCAGCAGCCCGCTTCCGGGACAGGATCTCTATGGCTACACCTTC
TRBV28,.,.,TRBJ1-2,CASSLRGYGYTF,TGTGCCAGCAGTTTAAGGGGCTATGGCTACACCTTC
TRBV7-2,.,.,TRBJ2-7,CASSLTTGRGEQYF,TGTGCCAGCAGCCTTACGACAGGCAGGGGTGAGCAGTACTTC
TRBV5-4,few,.,TRBJ2-7,CASSLSQAYEQYF,TGTGCCAGCAGCTTGTCCCAGGCCTACGAGCAGTACTTC
TRBV4-3,.,.,TRBJ2-7,CASSPPAGYEQYF,TGCGCCAGCAGCCCGCCGGCGGGGTACGAGCAGTACTTC
TRBV18,.,TRBD1,TRBJ1-2,CASSPDRGANYGYTF,TGTGCCAGCTCACCAGACAGGGGCGCTAACTATGGCTACACCTTC
TRBV7-9,.,TRBD1,TRBJ1-1,CASSLDRVSTEAFF,TGTGCCAGCAGCTTGGACAGGGTTAGCACTGAAGCTTTCTTT
TRBV28,.,.,TRBJ1-2,CASRDDRINYGYTF,TGTGCCAGCAGAGACGACAGAATTAACTATGGCTACACCTTC
TRBV7-2,.,TRBD2,TRBJ2-1,CASSLLGLAGLNEQFF,TGTGCCAGCAGCTTATTGGGTCTAGCGGGGCTCAATGAGCAGTTCTTC
TRBV2,once,.,TRBJ1-1,CASRPGGGNTEAFF,TGTGCCAGCAGACCCGGGGGGGGCAACACTGAAGCTTTCTTT
TRBV7-8,.,TRBD1,TRBJ2-5,CASSPRQGASETQYF,TGTGCCAGCAGCCCCCGACAGGGGGCTTCGGAGACCCAGTACTTC
TRBV5-1,.,TRBD1,TRBJ1-1,CASSQGQGIGEAFF,TGCGCCAGCAGCCAGGGACAGGGGATTGGTGAAGCTTTCTTT
TRBV18,.,TRBD1,TRBJ1-1,CASSPGTGGNGEAFF,TGTGCCAGCTCACCAGGGACAGGGGGGAATGGTGAAGCTTTCTTT
TRBV6-1,once,.,TRBJ2-7,CASSETRGGEQYF,TGTGCCAGCAGTGAAACGAGAGGGGGCGAGCAGTACTTC
TRBV19,once,TRBD1,TRBJ2-7,CASSGLVGTAKGEQYF,TGTGCCAGTAGTGGATTGGTCGGGACAGCCAAAGGGGAGCAGTACTTC
TRBV7-9,.,.,TRBJ2-1,CASSPRQALGAFNEQFF,TGTGCCAGCAGCCCGCGACAGGCACTAGGGGCATTCAATGAGCAGTTCTTC
TRBV4-1,.,TRBD1,TRBJ1-1,CASSQGQTLWTGATEAFF,TGCGCCAGCAGCCAAGGCCAAACGCTGTGGACAGGCGCCACTGAAGCTTTCTTT
TRBV4-3,.,.,TRBJ2-1,CASSQDNPSMVYEQFF,TGCGCCAGCAGCCAAGATAACCCTAGCATGGTGTATGAGCAGTTCTTC
TRBV6-5,.,.,TRBJ1-3,CASSYLGDSGNTIYF,TGTGCCAGCAGTTACCTCGGGGACTCTGGAAACACCATATATTTT